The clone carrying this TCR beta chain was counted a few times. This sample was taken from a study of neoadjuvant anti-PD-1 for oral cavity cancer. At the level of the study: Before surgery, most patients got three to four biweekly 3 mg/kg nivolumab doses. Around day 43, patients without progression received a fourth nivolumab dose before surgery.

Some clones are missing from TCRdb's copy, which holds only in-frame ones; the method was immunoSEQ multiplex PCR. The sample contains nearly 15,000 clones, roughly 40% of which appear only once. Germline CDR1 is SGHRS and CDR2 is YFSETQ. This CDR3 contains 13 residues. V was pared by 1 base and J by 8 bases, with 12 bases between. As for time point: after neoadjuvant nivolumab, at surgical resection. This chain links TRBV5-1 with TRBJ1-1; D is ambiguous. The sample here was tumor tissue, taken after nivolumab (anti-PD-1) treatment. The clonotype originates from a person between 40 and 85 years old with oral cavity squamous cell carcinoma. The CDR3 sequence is CASSLMGVGEAFF. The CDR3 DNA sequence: TGCGCCAGCAGCTTGATGGGAGTAGGGGAAGCTTTCTTT.